This T cell receptor (beta chain) was recovered during a study of T-cell reconstitution after alpha-beta-depleted transplantation in children. This clonotype appeared many times. Its antigen is unidentified. Study results and limitations: Reportedly, alpha-beta T cells present about two months post-transplant originated from several hundred expanded clones of graft origin. At day 60, the high TCRbeta diversity found in some patients originated from recipient T cells and thymic progenitors that had survived. Fresh T-cell production supplied most of the T-cell counts and diversity seen one year after transplant.

Germline V gene data show CDR1 as SGHRS and CDR2 as YFSETQ. Trimming removed 1 base from V and 6 bases from J, with 3 bases in between. The CDR3 has 11 amino acids. The authors prepared the TCRbeta library with unique molecular identifiers. Each CDR3 protein is one row after TCRdb ran MiXCR on the PCR reads. The table lists 300,000 to 400,000 distinct CDR3 sequences, approximately 23% of them singletons. The chain combines TRBV5-1 with TRBJ2-3, with D unclear. The source was PBMCs, mostly from graft donor cells, collected 180 days after TCRalphabeta/CD19-depleted stem cell transplant. The TCR originated in a male patient aged 10-17 years who had a stem cell transplant for acute lymphoblastic leukemia, so the T cells may come from the graft donor. Here the CDR3 reads CASSLQDTQYF. CDR3 DNA: TGCGCCAGCAGCTTGCAGGATACGCAGTATTTT.